The 25 T cell receptor beta chains below all came from one sample that was sequenced in a study of cytomegalovirus exposure and HLA in healthy donors. Primers included in the PCR were 60 Vbeta and 13 Jbeta primers. Using immunoSEQ multiplex PCR, the repertoire was profiled, and TCRdb retains in-frame clones only, with some absent. This sample contains some 52,000 clones. The source material was PBMCs. The receptors were gathered from a woman in her sixties or seventies in good health and CMV-seropositive.

V usage is TRBV19 and J usage is TRBJ1-5; the D is unclear. CDR1 is LNHDA and CDR2 is SQIVND in the germline V gene (reference sequence). V was trimmed by 8 bases and J by 4 bases, leaving 6 bases between them. This CDR3 is built from 11 residues. CDR3 sequence (DNA): TGTGCCAGTGGAGCTAATCAGCCCCAGCATTTT. This translates into CASGANQPQHF.

This CDR3 is CASSQSPGGSSGYTF. The DNA of the CDR3 is TGCGCCAGCAGCCAATCCCCAGGGGGTTCCTCTGGCTACACCTTC. The chain has TRBV4-3 and TRBJ1-2, with TRBD1 matching 7 bases. Trimming took 2 bases from V and 7 from J; bases not matched to a gene: 10. CDR1 and CDR2 from the germline V gene are LGHNA and YSLEER. The CDR3 spans 15 residues.

The rearrangement joins TRBV9 to TRBJ2-7; TRBD2 is a possible D gene (5 bases). The germline V gene has CDR1 SGDLS and CDR2 YYNGEE. This CDR3 is 13 amino acids long. The V gene lost 0 bases and the J gene lost 3 bases, with 7 bases spanning the gap. Here the CDR3 reads CASSVATNYEQYF. The DNA of the CDR3 is TGTGCCAGCAGCGTAGCGACTAACTACGAGCAGTACTTC.

The chain carries TRBV7-8 and TRBJ1-1; TRBD1 might be the D (6 bases). CDR1 and CDR2 from the germline V gene are SGHVS and FQNEAQ. The germline V and J ends were trimmed by 0 bases and 5 bases, with 10 bases remaining between them. The CDR3 is 14 amino acids. CDR3 amino acids: CASSLAGAQTEAFF. DNA of the CDR3: TGTGCCAGCAGCTTAGCGGGGGCGCAAACTGAAGCTTTCTTT.

The chain couples TRBV6-1 to TRBJ1-5; 9 bases match TRBD1. After removal of 9 bases from V and 3 bases from J, the junction contained 6 bases not matched to a gene. The length of the CDR3 is 14 residues. Germline V lookup: CDR1 MNHNS, CDR2 SASEGT. Here the CDR3 reads CASRQGGTNQPQHF. The CDR3 bases are TGTGCCAGTAGACAGGGGGGAACCAATCAGCCCCAGCATTTT.

V usage is TRBV18 and J usage is TRBJ1-6; 7 nucleotides line up with TRBD1. Germline V lookup: CDR1 KGHSH, CDR2 LQKENI. The CDR3 sequence is 15 residues long. V lost 6 bases to trimming and J lost 8 bases; unmatched junction nucleotides: 10. DNA of the CDR3: TGTGCCAGCTCCCGGGAGGGGGCGGCTGATTCACCCCTCCACTTT. Amino acids: CASSREGAADSPLHF.

This chain links TRBV10-3 with TRBJ2-3; 7 bases line up with TRBD2. V trimming: 7 bases; J trimming: 0 bases; junction bases outside the gene matches: 4. This CDR3 region has 14 residues. Germline V gene sequence: CDR1 ENHRY, CDR2 SYGVKD. CDR3 loop: CAITFSGSTDTQYF. DNA of the CDR3: TGTGCCATCACCTTTAGCGGGAGCACAGATACGCAGTATTTT.

The chain recombines TRBV19 with TRBJ2-7; 10 nucleotides match TRBD1. The V gene's germline CDR1 is LNHDA and CDR2 SQIVND (reference sequence). J lost 7 bases, V lost 10 bases, and 10 bases had no gene match. The CDR3 covers 13 residues. The CDR3 loop is CATTGTGVREQYF. As DNA, the CDR3 is TGTGCCACAACCGGGACAGGGGTAAGGGAGCAGTACTTC.

The rearrangement links TRBV9 to TRBJ1-1, with 7 bases aligning to TRBD1. Germline lookup yields CDR1 SGDLS and CDR2 YYNGEE. The ends lost 0 bases at V and 0 bases at J; junction bases unmatched: 2. The length of the CDR3 is 15 residues. CDR3 sequence: CASSVVGQVNTEAFF. The CDR3, as DNA: TGTGCCAGCAGCGTAGTCGGACAGGTGAACACTGAAGCTTTCTTT. Combining the CDR3 with reference TRBV9 and TRBJ1-1 gives the whole variable domain DSGVTQTPKHLITATGQRVTLRCSPRSGDLSVYWYQQSLDQGLQFLIQYYNGEERAKGNILERFSAQQFPDLHSELNLSSLELGDSALYFCASSVVGQVNTEAFFGQGTRLTVV.

J is TRBJ2-4 and V is TRBV29-1, with a possible D match to TRBD1 (6 bases). V lost 4 bases and J lost 2, with 12 bases in between. Germline V gives CDR1 SQVTM, CDR2 ANQGSEA. The CDR3 is 14 amino acids. CDR3 sequence: CSVGDIVSKNIQYF. The CDR3 DNA reads TGCAGCGTTGGGGACATTGTTTCCAAAAACATTCAGTACTTC.

The chain uses TRBV9 and TRBJ1-2; D not certain. Germline-derived CDR1 and CDR2 are SGDLS and YYNGEE. The CDR3 sequence is 12 residues long. Trimming stripped 5 bases from V and 2 bases from J, with 7 bases between. CDR3 sequence: CASRSQNYGYTF. The CDR3 coding sequence is TGTGCCAGCAGGTCACAGAACTATGGCTACACCTTC.

The rearrangement links TRBV11-2 to TRBJ1-6, with D hard to call. CDR3 length equals 14 residues. Trimming took off 1 base at V and 7 bases at J, with 8 bases between the two ends. CDR1 is SGHAT and CDR2 is FQNNGV in the germline V gene. This chain's CDR3 is CASSLGRENSPLHF. The CDR3 nucleotides are TGTGCCAGCAGCTTAGGGCGGGAAAATTCACCCCTCCACTTT. Using reference TRBV11-2 and TRBJ1-6 for the parts outside the CDR3, the full variable domain is EAGVAQSPRYKIIEKRQSVAFWCNPISGHATLYWYQQILGQGPKLLIQFQNNGVVDDSQLPKDRFSAERLKGVDSTLKIQPAKLEDSAVYLCASSLGRENSPLHFGNGTRLTVT.

J is TRBJ1-1 and V is TRBV6-5; maybe TRBD1 (6 bases). Deletions cut 5 bases from V and 4 bases from J, with 17 bases between. The CDR3 is 15 residues long. Germline loops: CDR1 MNHEY, CDR2 SVGAGI. The CDR3 nucleotides are TGTGCCAGCAGTAGAATATCAGGGGTTTTCACTGAAGCTTTCTTT. Amino acids: CASSRISGVFTEAFF.

This chain joins TRBV29-1 and TRBJ2-6; D is possibly TRBD2 (7 bases). Germline V lookup: CDR1 SQVTM, CDR2 ANQGSEA. The CDR3 is 17 residues long. Between the trimmed V and J ends, which lost 7 bases and 0 bases, there was a span of 19 bases. CDR3 sequence reads: CSAVSGGVGSGANVLTF. The DNA of the CDR3 is TGCAGCGCTGTATCGGGGGGCGTTGGCTCTGGGGCCAACGTCCTGACTTTC.

V and J are TRBV5-6 and TRBJ2-7; D uncertain. The V gene's germline CDR1 is SGHDT and CDR2 YYEEEE. This CDR3 is 14 amino acids long. V was trimmed by 0 bases and J by 8 bases, leaving 15 bases between them. CDR3 residues: CASSLGAVPSKQYF. In DNA form, the CDR3 reads TGTGCCAGCAGCTTGGGGGCAGTCCCAAGCAAGCAGTACTTC.

The chain links TRBV10-3 to TRBJ1-1; 8 bases line up with TRBD1. Germline V gives CDR1 ENHRY, CDR2 SYGVKD. CDR3 length: 14 residues. The V segment lost 8 bases and the J segment 0 bases; nucleotides outside the gene matches: 5. The CDR3 loop is CAIRDRRLNTEAFF. The CDR3 DNA reads TGTGCCATCCGGGACAGGAGGCTGAACACTGAAGCTTTCTTT.

The chain couples TRBV5-1 to TRBJ2-1; 8 positions match TRBD2. This CDR3 is 15 amino acids long. The germline CDR1 and CDR2 sequences are SGHRS and YFSETQ. Trimming took 7 bases from V and 0 from J; bases not matched to a gene: 6. The CDR3 sequence: CASGSGGSSYNEQFF. DNA of the CDR3: TGCGCCAGCGGCAGCGGGGGTAGCTCCTACAATGAGCAGTTCTTC.

V is TRBV7-9 and J is TRBJ1-2; D perhaps matches TRBD1 (5 bases). The V gene lost 5 bases and the J gene lost 2 bases, with 21 bases spanning the gap. The CDR3 covers 17 residues. Per germline, CDR1 SEHNR and CDR2 FQNEAQ (reference sequence). The CDR3 DNA reads as TGTGCCAGCAGCGTAGGGGCTGAGACAGCGATAAACTATGGCTACACCTTC. The encoded protein is CASSVGAETAINYGYTF.

The gene calls are TRBV27 and TRBJ2-5; perhaps TRBD2 as D (7 bases). CDR1 MNHEY and CDR2 SMNVEV come from the germline V gene (reference sequence). The CDR3 sequence is 17 residues long. Between the trimmed V and J ends, which lost 6 bases and 5 bases, there was a span of 25 bases. DNA of the CDR3: TGTGCCAGCAGCCCCAGGGCGAGGGGGGGCCAGGGGGAGACCCAGTACTTC. Its translation: CASSPRARGGQGETQYF.

The chain has TRBV19 and TRBJ2-1, with TRBD1 as a possible D gene (6 bases). The germline V gene encodes CDR1 LNHDA and CDR2 SQIVND (reference sequence). CDR3 size: 11 residues. The ends were cut back, 4 bases at V and 9 bases at J, with 7 bases in the middle. The CDR3 is CASSKGVEQFF. In DNA, the CDR3 is TGTGCCAGTAGTAAGGGGGTTGAGCAGTTCTTC.

The chain employs TRBV7-8 and TRBJ1-2; D not resolved. Trimming pared 1 base from V and 8 bases from J, leaving 14 bases between. From germline, CDR1 is SGHVS and CDR2 FQNEAQ. The CDR3 covers 14 residues. CDR3 DNA sequence: TGTGCCAGCAGCTTAGGTCCGTCGGGGATCGGCTACACCTTC. Amino acid sequence: CASSLGPSGIGYTF.

The rearrangement uses TRBV6-5 and TRBJ1-3; 9 nucleotides match TRBD1. Per germline, CDR1 MNHEY and CDR2 SVGAGI. The CDR3 contains 14 residues. V lost 5 bases to trimming and J lost 4 bases; unmatched junction nucleotides: 3. CDR3 bases: TGTGCCAGCAGTGGACAGGGGTGGGGAAACACCATATATTTT. It codes for CASSGQGWGNTIYF.

V and J are TRBV2 and TRBJ1-2; D not resolved. The CDR3 has 12 amino acids. V shed 2 bases and J shed 8 bases, with 9 bases lying between them. CDR1 SNHLY and CDR2 FYNNEI come from the germline V gene. DNA for the CDR3: TGTGCCAGCAGTGAACGGCCGGGGGGCTACACCTTC. It specifies CASSERPGGYTF.

V and J are TRBV5-6 and TRBJ1-5; TRBD1 matches 7 bases. The V gene end was trimmed by 3 bases and the J gene end by 10 bases; junction bases not matched to a gene: 4. The CDR3 contains 12 residues. Germline CDR1 is SGHDT and CDR2 is YYEEEE. The CDR3 nucleotides are TGTGCCAGCAGCTCCCGGACAGGCCCCCAGCATTTT. This gives the protein CASSSRTGPQHF.

V usage is TRBV5-1 and J usage is TRBJ1-2; D gene uncertain. The V end was cut by 3 bases, the J end by 4 bases, with 13 bases between. Germline V gene sequence: CDR1 SGHRS, CDR2 YFSETQ. This CDR3 is built from 14 residues. DNA for the CDR3: TGCGCCAGCAGCTCGCTCCGGGAGTCCTATGGCTACACCTTC. This gives the protein CASSSLRESYGYTF. Full variable domain (rest looked up from reference TRBV5-1 and TRBJ1-2): KAGVTQTPRYLIKTRGQQVTLSCSPISGHRSVSWYQQTPGQGLQFLFEYFSETQRNKGNFPGRFSGRQFSNSRSEMNVSTLELGDSALYLCASSSLRESYGYTFGSGTRLTVV.